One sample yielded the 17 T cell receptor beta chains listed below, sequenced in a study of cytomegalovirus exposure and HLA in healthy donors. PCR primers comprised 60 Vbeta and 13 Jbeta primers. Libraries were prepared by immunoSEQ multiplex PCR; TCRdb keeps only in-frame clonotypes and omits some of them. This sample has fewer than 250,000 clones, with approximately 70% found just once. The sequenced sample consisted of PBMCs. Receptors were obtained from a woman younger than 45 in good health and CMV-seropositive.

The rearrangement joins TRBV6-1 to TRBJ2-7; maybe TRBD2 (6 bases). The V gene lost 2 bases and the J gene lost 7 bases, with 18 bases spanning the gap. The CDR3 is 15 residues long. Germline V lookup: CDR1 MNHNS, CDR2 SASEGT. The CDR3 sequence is CASSEFGDGGKEQYF. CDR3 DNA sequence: TGTGCCAGCAGTGAATTCGGGGACGGGGGAAAGGAGCAGTACTTC.

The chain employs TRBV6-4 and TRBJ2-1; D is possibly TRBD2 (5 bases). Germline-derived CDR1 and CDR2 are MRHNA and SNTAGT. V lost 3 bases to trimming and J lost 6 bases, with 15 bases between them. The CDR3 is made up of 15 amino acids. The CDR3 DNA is TGTGCCAGCAGTGATAGGGAGTTTCCCGTCAATGAGCAGTTCTTC. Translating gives CASSDREFPVNEQFF.

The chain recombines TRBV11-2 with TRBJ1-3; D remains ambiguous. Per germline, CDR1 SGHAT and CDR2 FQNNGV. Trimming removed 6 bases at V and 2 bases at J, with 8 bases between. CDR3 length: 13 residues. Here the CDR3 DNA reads TGTGCCAGCAGTTTCGACACTGGAAACACCATATATTTT. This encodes CASSFDTGNTIYF.

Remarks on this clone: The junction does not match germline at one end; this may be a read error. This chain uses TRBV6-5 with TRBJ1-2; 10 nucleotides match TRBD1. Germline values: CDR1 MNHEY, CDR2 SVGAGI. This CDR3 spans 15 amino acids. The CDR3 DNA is TGTGCCAGCAGTTATTACCCGGGACAGGGGTATGACTACACCTTC. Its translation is CASSYYPGQGYDYTF.

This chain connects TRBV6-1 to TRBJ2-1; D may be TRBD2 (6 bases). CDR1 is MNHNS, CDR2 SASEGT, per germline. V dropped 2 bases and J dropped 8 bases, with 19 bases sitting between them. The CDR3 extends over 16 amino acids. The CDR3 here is CASSEKAIGSNHEQFF. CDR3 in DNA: TGTGCCAGCAGTGAAAAGGCTATCGGGAGTAACCATGAGCAGTTCTTC.

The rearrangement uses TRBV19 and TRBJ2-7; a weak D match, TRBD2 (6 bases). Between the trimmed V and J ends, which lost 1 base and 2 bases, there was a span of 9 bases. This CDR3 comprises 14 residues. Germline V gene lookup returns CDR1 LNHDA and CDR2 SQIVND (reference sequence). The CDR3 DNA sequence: TGTGCCAGTAGTATAGCCGGGGAGGCCTACGAGCAGTACTTC. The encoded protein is CASSIAGEAYEQYF.

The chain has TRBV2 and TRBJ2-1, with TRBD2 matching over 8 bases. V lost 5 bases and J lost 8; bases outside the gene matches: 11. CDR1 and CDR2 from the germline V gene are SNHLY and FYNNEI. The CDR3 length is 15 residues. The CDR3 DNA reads TGTGCCAGCAGTTTCGGGACTAGTAGAGTCGATGAGCAGTTCTTC. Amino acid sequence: CASSFGTSRVDEQFF.

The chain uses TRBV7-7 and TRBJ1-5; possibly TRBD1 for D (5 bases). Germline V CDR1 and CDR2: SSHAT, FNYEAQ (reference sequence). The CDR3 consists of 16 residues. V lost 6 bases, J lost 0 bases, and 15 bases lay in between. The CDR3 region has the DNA TGTGCCAGCAGAAGTCCGGACAAGTATAGCAATCAGCCCCAGCATTTT. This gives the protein CASRSPDKYSNQPQHF.

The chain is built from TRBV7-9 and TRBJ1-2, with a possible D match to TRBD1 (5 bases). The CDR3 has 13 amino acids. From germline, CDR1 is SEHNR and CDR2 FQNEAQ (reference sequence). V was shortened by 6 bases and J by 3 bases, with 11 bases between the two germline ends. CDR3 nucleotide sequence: TGTGCCAGCAGTCTAGGGGTTGACTATGGCTACACCTTC. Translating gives CASSLGVDYGYTF.

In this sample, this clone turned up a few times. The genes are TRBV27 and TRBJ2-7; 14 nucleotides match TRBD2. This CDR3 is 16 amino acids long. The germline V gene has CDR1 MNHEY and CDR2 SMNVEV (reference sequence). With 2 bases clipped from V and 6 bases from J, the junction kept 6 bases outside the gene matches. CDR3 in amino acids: CASSLLGLAGGSEQYF. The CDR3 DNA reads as TGTGCCAGCAGTTTACTAGGACTAGCGGGAGGATCCGAGCAGTACTTC.

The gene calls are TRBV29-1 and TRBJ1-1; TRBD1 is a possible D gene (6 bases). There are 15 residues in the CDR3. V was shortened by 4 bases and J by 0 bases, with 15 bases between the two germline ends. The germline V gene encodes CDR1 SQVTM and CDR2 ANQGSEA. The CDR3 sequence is CSVVKRTAMNTEAFF. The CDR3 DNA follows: TGCAGCGTTGTTAAACGGACAGCTATGAACACTGAAGCTTTCTTT.

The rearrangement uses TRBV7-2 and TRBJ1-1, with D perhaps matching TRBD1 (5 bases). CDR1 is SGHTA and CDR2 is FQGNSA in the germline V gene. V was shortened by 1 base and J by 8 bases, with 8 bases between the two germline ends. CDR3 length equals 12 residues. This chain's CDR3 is CASSLVGGEAFF. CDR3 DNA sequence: TGTGCCAGCAGCTTAGTGGGGGGGGAAGCTTTCTTT.

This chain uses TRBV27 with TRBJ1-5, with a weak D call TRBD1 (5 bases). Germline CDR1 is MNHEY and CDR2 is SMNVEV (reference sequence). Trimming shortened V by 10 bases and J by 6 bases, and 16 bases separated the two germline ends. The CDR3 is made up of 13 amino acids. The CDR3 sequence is CATKTGGAQPQHF. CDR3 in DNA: TGTGCCACCAAGACGGGAGGGGCTCAGCCCCAGCATTTT.

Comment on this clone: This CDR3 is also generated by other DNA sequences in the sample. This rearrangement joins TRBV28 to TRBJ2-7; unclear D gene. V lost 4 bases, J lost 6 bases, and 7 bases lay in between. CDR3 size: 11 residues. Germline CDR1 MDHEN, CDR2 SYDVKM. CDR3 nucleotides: TGTGCCAGCAGTTCGACGGGCGAGCAGTACTTC. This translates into CASSSTGEQYF.

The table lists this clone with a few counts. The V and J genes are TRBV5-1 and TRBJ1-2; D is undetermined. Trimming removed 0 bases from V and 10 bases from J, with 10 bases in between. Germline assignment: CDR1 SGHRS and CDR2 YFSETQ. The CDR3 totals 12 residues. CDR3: CASSLDGKDYTF. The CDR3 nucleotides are TGCGCCAGCAGCTTGGACGGGAAGGACTACACCTTC.

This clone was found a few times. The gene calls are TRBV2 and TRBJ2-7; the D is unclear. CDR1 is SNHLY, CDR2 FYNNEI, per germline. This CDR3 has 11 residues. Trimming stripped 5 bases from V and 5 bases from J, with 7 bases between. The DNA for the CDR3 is TGTGCCAGCAGTCCCGCGGACGAGCAGTACTTC. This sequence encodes CASSPADEQYF.

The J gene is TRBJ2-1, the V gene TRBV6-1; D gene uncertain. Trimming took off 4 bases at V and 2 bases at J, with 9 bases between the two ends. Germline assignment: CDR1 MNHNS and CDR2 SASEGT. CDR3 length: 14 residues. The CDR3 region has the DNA TGTGCCAGCAGTGGCGGCAGACCCTACAATGAGCAGTTCTTC. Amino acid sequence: CASSGGRPYNEQFF.